Here is one T cell receptor (beta chain) with its context. From germline, CDR1 is KGHSY and CDR2 FQNENV. The V and J ends lost 4 bases and 8 bases respectively, with 8 bases between them. The CDR3 has 12 residues. This sample was included in a study of T cell responses to AZD1222 COVID-19 vaccine. As for the study in general: Second doses were pooled across both intervals (about 4 or about 12 weeks).

Clones were read by immunoSEQ multiplex PCR, and TCRdb kept only the in-frame ones, dropping some. The repertoire consists of under 130,000 clones, with 88% occurring once and the leading ten covering 20% to 25%. The clonotype originates from an adult in good health. The rearrangement links TRBV16 to TRBJ1-4; maybe TRBD1 (5 bases). Source: peripheral blood, taken on day 0 of AZD1222 vaccination. DNA of the CDR3: TGTGCCAGCAGCCCCCGGGACGAAAAACTGTTTTTT. This gives the protein CASSPRDEKLFF.